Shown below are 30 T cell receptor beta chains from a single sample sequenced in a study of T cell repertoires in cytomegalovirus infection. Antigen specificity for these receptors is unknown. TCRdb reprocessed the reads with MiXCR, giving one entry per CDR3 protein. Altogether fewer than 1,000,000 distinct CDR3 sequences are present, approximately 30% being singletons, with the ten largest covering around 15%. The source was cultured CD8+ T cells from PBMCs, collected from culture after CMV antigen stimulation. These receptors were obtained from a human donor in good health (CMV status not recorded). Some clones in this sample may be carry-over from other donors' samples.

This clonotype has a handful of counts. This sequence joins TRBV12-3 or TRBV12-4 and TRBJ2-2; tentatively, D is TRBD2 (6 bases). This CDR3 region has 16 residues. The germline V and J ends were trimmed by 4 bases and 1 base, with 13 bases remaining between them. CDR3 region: CASSYRLVKNTGELFF. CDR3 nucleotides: TGTGCCAGCAGTTACCGACTAGTGAAGAACACCGGGGAGCTGTTTTTT.

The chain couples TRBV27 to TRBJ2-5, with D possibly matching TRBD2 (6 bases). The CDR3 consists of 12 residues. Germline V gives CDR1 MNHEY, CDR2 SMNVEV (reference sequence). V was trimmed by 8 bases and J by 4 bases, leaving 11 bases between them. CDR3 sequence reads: CASASGRETQYF. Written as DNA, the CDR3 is TGTGCCAGCGCCAGCGGGCGAGAGACCCAGTACTTC.

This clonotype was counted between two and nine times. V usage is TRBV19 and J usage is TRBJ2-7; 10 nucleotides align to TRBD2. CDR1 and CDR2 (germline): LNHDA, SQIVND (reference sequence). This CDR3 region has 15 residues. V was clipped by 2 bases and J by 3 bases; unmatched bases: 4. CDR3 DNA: TGTGCCAGTAGTATAATCTGGACTAGCGGCTACGAGCAGTACTTC. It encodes CASSIIWTSGYEQYF.

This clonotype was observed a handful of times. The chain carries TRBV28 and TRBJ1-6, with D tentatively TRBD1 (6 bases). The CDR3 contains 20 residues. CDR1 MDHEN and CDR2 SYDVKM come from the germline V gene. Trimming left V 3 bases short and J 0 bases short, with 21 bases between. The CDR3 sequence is CASSFSTGDGRGSYNSPLHF. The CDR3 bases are TGTGCCAGCAGTTTTTCGACAGGTGATGGGAGGGGCTCCTATAATTCACCCCTCCACTTT.

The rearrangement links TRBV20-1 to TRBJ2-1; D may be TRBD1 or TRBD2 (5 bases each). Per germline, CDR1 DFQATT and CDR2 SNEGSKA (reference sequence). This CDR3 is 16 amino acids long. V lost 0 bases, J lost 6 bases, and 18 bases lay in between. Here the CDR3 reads CSARDGTGSPRNEQFF. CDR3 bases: TGCAGTGCTAGAGATGGGACCGGGTCCCCACGCAATGAGCAGTTCTTC.

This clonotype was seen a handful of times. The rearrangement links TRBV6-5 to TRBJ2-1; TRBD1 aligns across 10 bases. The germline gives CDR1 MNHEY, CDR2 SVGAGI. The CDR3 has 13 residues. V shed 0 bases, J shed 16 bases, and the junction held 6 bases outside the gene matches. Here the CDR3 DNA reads TGTGCCAGCAGTTACTCGAGACAGGGGGCGAAATTCTTC. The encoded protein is CASSYSRQGAKFF.

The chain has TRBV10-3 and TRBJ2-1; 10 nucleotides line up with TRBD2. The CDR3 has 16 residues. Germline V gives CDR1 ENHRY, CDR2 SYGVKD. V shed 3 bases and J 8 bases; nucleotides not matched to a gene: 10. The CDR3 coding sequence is TGTGCCATCAGTGACCAAGGGCTAGCGGGGGTAGATGAGCAGTTCTTC. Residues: CAISDQGLAGVDEQFF.

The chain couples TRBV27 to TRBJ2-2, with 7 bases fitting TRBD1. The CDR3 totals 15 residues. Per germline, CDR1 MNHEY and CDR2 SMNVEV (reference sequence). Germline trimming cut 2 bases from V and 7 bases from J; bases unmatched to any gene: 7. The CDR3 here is CASSLSQGVFGELFF. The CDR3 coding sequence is TGTGCCAGCAGTTTAAGTCAGGGGGTGTTCGGGGAGCTGTTTTTT.

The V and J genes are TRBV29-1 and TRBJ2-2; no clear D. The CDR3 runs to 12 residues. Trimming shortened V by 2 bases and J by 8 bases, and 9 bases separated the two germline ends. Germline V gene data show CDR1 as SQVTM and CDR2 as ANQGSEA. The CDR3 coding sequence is TGCAGCGTTGAAAACGAGAGGGGGGAGCTGTTTTTT. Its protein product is CSVENERGELFF.

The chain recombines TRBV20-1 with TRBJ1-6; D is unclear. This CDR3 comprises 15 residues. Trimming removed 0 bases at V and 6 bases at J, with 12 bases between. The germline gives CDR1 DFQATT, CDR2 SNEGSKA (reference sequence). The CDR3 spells CSARDMGIGNSPLHF. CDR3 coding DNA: TGCAGTGCTAGAGATATGGGGATTGGTAATTCACCCCTCCACTTT.

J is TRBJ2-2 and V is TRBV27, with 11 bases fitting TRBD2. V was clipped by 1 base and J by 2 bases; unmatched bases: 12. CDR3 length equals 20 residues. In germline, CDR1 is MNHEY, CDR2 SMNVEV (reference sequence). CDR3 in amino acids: CASSLYHELAGADNTGELFF. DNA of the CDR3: TGTGCCAGCAGTTTATACCACGAACTAGCGGGGGCCGATAACACCGGGGAGCTGTTTTTT.

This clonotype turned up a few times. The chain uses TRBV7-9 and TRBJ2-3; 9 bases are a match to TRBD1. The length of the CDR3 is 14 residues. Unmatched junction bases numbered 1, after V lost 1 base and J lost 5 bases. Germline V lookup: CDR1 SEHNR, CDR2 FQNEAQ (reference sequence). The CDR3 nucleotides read TGTGCCAGCAGCTTAGGGACAGGGGAAGATACGCAGTATTTT. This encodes CASSLGTGEDTQYF.

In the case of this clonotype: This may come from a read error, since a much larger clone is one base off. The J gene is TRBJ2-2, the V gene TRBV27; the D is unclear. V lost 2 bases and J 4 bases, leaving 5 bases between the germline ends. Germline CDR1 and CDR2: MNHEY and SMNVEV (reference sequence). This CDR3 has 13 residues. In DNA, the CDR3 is TGTGCCAGCAGTTTAATGAGCACCGGGGAGCTGTTTTTT. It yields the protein CASSLMSTGELFF.

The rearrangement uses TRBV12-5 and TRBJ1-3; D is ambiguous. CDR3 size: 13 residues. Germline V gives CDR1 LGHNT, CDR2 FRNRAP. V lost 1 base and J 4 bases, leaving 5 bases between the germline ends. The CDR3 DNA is TGTGCTAGTGGTTTGGCGAGAGGAAACACCATATATTTT. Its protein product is CASGLARGNTIYF.

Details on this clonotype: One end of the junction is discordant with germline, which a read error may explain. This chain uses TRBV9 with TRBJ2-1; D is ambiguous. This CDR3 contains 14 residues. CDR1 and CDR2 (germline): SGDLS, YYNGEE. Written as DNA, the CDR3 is TGTACCAGCAGCAAAGAAAGCTCCTACAATGAGCAGTTCTTC. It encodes CTSSKESSYNEQFF. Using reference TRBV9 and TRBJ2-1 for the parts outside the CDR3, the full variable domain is DSGVTQTPKHLITATGQRVTLRCSPRSGDLSVYWYQQSLDQGLQFLIQYYNGEERAKGNILERFSAQQFPDLHSELNLSSLELGDSALYFCTSSKESSYNEQFFGPGTRLTVL.

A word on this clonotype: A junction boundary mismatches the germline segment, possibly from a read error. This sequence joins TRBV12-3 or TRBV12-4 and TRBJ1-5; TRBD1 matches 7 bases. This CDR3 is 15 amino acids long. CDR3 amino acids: CASSLGQPSDQPQHF. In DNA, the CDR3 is TGTGCCAGCAGTTTGGGACAGCCTAGCGATCAGCCCCAGCATTTT.

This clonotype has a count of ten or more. CDR3 region: CASRDPDRVHYEQYF. As DNA, the CDR3 is TGTGCCAGCAGGGACCCAGACAGGGTCCACTACGAGCAGTACTTC. This chain uses TRBV7-2 with TRBJ2-7; TRBD1 agrees at 7 bases. CDR3 length: 15 amino acids. Trimming at V came to 6 bases and at J to 3 bases, leaving 11 bases not matched to a gene. Germline-derived CDR1 and CDR2 are SGHTA and FQGNSA.

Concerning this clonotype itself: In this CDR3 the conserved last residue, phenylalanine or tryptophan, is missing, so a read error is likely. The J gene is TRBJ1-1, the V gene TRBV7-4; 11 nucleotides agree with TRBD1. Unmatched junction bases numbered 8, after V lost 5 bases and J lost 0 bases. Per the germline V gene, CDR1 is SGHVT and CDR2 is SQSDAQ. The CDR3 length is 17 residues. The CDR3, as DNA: TGTGCCAGCAGCGCCCGGGACAGGGGGATCATGAACACTGAAGCTTTCCTT. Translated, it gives CASSARDRGIMNTEAFL.

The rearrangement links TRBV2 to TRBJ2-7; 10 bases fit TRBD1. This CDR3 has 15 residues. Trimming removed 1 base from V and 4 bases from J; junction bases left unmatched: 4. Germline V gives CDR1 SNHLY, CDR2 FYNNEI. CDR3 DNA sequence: TGTGCCAGCAGTGAAGAGGGACAGGGGTTTTACGAGCAGTACTTC. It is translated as CASSEEGQGFYEQYF.

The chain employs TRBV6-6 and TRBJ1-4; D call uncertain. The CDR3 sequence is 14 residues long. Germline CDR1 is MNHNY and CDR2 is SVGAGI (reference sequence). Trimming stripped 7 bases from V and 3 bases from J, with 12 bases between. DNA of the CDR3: TGTGCCAGCATGGTAACTACACCTAATGAAAAACTGTTTTTT. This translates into CASMVTTPNEKLFF.

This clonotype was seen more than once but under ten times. The CDR3 region is CASSSPPGQAYNEQFF. The DNA for the CDR3 is TGTGCCAGCAGCTCCCCGCCGGGACAGGCTTACAATGAGCAGTTCTTC. V and J are TRBV12-3 or TRBV12-4 and TRBJ2-1, with 8 bases matching TRBD1. The CDR3 contains 16 residues. Trimming cost V 6 bases and J 4 bases; bases outside gene matches: 11.

The CDR3 nucleotides read TGTGCCAGCAGTGAAAGAACCTACGAGCAGTACGTC. Translated, it gives CASSERTYEQYV. The chain links TRBV2 to TRBJ2-7; D is unclear. Germline V gene data show CDR1 as SNHLY and CDR2 as FYNNEI. The CDR3 has 12 amino acids. Trimming shortened V by 2 bases and J by 2 bases, and 4 bases separated the two germline ends.

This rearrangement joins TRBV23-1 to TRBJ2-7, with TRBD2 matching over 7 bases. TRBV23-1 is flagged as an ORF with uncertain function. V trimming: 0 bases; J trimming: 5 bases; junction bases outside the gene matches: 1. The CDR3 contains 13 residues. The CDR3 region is CASSQSRGNEQYV. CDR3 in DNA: TGCGCCAGCAGTCAATCGCGGGGGAACGAGCAGTACGTC.

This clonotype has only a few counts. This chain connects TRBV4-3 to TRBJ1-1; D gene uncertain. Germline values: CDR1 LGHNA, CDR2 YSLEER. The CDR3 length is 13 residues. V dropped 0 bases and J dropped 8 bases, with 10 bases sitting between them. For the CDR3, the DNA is TGCGCCAGCAGCCAAGAAGGAAGGCTCGAAGCTTTCTTT. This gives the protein CASSQEGRLEAFF.

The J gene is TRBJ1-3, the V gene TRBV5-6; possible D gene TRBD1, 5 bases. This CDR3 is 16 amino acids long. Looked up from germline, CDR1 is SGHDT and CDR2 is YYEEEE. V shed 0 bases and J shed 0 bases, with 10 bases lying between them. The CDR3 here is CASSLGGRGSGNTIYF. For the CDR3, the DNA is TGTGCCAGCAGCTTGGGGGGAAGGGGCTCTGGAAACACCATATATTTT.

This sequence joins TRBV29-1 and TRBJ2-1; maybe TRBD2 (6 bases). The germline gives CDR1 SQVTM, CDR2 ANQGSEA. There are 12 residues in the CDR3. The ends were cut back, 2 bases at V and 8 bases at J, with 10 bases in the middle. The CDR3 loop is CSVEWGVHEQFF. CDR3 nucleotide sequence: TGCAGCGTTGAATGGGGGGTCCATGAGCAGTTCTTC.

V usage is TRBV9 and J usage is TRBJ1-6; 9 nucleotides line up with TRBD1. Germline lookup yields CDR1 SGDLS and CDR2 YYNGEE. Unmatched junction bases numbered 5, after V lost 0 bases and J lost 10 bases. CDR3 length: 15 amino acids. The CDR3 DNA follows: TGTGCCAGCAGCGTAGGAACAGGGGGCTCCTCACCCCTCCACTTT. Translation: CASSVGTGGSSPLHF.

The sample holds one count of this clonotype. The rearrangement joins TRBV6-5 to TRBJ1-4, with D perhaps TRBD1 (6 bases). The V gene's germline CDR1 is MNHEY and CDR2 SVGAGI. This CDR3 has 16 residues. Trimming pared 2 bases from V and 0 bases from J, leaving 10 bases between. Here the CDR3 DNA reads TGTGCCAGCAGTTACACAGGGCCTGCAACTAATGAAAAACTGTTTTTT. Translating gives CASSYTGPATNEKLFF.

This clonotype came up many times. For the CDR3, the DNA is TGTGCCAGCAGTTTATTCAGACAAGAGACCCAGTACTTC. Translated: CASSLFRQETQYF. The chain has TRBV12-3 or TRBV12-4 and TRBJ2-5; D not certain. Between the trimmed V and J ends, which lost 2 bases and 2 bases, there was a span of 6 bases. This CDR3 has 13 amino acids.

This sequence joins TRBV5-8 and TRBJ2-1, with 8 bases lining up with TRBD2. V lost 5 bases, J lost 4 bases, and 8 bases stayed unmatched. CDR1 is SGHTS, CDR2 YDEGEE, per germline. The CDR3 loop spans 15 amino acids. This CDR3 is CASRLRRGVYNEQFF. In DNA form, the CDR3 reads TGTGCCAGCAGGCTGAGGCGGGGGGTTTACAATGAGCAGTTCTTC.